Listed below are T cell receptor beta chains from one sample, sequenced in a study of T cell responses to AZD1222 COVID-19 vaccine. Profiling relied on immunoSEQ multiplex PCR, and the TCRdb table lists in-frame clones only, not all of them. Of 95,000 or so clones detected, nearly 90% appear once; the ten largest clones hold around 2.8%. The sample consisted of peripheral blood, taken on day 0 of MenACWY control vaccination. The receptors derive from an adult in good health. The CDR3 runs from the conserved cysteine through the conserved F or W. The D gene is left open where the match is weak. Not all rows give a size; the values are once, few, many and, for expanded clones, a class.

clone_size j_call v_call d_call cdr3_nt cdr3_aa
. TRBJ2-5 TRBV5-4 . TGTGCCAGCAGCTTGGACTGGCGAGAGACCCAGTACTTC CASSLDWRETQYF
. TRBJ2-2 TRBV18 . TGTGCCAGCTCACCACAGAACAGCCTCACCCTTATGTTTTTT CASSPQNSLTLMFF
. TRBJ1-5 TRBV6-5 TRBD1 TGTGCCACCGGGACAGGGTACAATCAGCCCCAGCATTTT CATGTGYNQPQHF
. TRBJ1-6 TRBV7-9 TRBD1 TGTGCCAGCAGTCGACAGGGTGATTCACCCCTCCACTTT CASSRQGDSPLHF
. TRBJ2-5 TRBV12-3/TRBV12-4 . TGTGACATCGAGCCGGTGGAGACCCAGTACTTC CDIEPVETQYF
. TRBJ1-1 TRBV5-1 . TGCGCCAGCAGCGCCACAGGGCTCCTTAACACTGAAGCTTTCTTT CASSATGLLNTEAFF
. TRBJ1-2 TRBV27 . TGTGCCAGCAGTTTATCGGGCGCGGGTGCCCTAGGCTACACCTTC CASSLSGAGALGYTF
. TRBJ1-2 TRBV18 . TGTGCCAGCTCGCCGACCAAGATTCATAAGAATATCTATGGCTACACCTTC CASSPTKIHKNIYGYTF
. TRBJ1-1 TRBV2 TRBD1 TGTGCCAGCAGTTTGGACAGGGGATTGAACACTGAAGCTTTCTTT CASSLDRGLNTEAFF
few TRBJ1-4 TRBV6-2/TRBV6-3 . TGTGCCAGCAGTTATGGCGGTGAAAAACTGTTTTTT CASSYGGEKLFF
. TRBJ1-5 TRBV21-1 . TGTGCCAGCGGACGAAGGGGGGGAGCCGGGATGAATCAGCCCCAGCATTTT CASGRRGGAGMNQPQHF
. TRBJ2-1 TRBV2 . TGTGCCAGCAGTGAATCGGGGGACAGTTACAATGAGCAGTTCTTC CASSESGDSYNEQFF
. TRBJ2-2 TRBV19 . TGTGCCAGTAGTGTTCCCAGTGCGAACACCGGGGAGCTGTTTTTT CASSVPSANTGELFF
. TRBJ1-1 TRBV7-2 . TGTGCCAGCAGCTTAGAAGGGACAACGAACACTGAAGCTTTCTTT CASSLEGTTNTEAFF
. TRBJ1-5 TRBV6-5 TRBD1 TGTGCCAGCAGATCGACAGGGGATCAGCCCCAGCATTTT CASRSTGDQPQHF
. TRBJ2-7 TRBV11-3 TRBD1 TGTGCCAGCAGCTTAGCCTCCGGACAGGGGGCCTACGAGCAGTACTTC CASSLASGQGAYEQYF
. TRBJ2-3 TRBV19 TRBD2 TGTGCCAGTAGTATAGGGGCTAGCGGGGGCACAGATACGCAGTATTTT CASSIGASGGTDTQYF
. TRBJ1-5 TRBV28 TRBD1 TGTGCCAGCAGCCTGACAGGGGCTGGGAATCAGCCCCAGCATTTT CASSLTGAGNQPQHF
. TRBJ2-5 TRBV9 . TGTGCCAGCAGCTCGGGACCGGACCAAGAGACCCAGTACTTC CASSSGPDQETQYF
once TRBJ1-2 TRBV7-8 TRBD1 TGTGCCAGCAGCTTTGACGACAGGGCTCACGGCTACACCTTC CASSFDDRAHGYTF
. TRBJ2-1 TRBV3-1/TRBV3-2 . TGTGCCAGCAGCCAAGAGGGTCCTCCACCTTTGAATGAGCAGTTCTTC CASSQEGPPPLNEQFF
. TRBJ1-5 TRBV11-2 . TGTGCCAGCAGCTTAGGGCAGCCCCAGCATTTT CASSLGQPQHF
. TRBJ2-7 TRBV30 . TGTGCCTGGAACACTTGGAGCGAGCAGTACTTC CAWNTWSEQYF
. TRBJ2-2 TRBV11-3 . TGTGCCAGCAGCTTAGTAGGGAAGCCCGGGGAGCTGTTTTTT CASSLVGKPGELFF
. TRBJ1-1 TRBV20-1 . TGCAGTGCTAGAGGGCAGAACGGGGCTTTCTTT CSARGQNGAFF
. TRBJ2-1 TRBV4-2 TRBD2 TGTGCCAGCAGCCAAGGACGGGGGGGCTCCTACAATGAGCAGTTCTTC CASSQGRGGSYNEQFF
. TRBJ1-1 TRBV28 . TGTGCCAGCAGCATTATCATAACCTCAGGGTACACTGAAGCTTTCTTT CASSIIITSGYTEAFF
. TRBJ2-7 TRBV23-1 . TGCGCCAGCCATCACCGGGACGACTCCTACGAGCAGTACTTC CASHHRDDSYEQYF
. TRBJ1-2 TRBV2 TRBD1 TGTGCCAGCAGGCGCGACAGGGGGGGTGGCTACACCTTC CASRRDRGGGYTF
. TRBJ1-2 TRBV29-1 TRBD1 TGCAGCGTTGAAGACGGGACAGGGGTTGTCTATGGCTACACCTTC CSVEDGTGVVYGYTF
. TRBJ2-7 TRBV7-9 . TGTGCCAGCAGCTTTTCAGGACTGTACGAGCAGTACTTC CASSFSGLYEQYF
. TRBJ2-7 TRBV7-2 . TGTGCCAGCAGCTTAGGGCGGATCTACGAGCAGTACTTC CASSLGRIYEQYF
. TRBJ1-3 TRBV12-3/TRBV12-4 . TGTGCCAGCAGTTTTTCGGATGGAAACACCATATATTTT CASSFSDGNTIYF
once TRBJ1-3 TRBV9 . TGTGCCAGCAGCGTAAACGGGGGACGCTGGGGATCTGGAAACACCATATATTTT CASSVNGGRWGSGNTIYF
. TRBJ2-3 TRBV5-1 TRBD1 TGCGCCAGCAGCCCACAGGGGAGTGGAGCCGCAGATACGCAGTATTTT CASSPQGSGAADTQYF
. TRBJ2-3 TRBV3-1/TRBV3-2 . TGTGCCAGCAGCCAAGATCCCCGCTGGGGATCCTCGGGCACAGATACGCAGTATTTT CASSQDPRWGSSGTDTQYF
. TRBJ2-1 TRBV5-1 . TGCGCCAGCAGCTTGGGGAGCGCGGGTGAGCAGTTCTTC CASSLGSAGEQFF
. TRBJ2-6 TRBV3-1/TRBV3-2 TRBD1 TGTGCCAGCAGCAAACTACCTCAGACAGGGGGGAGCTCTGGGGCCAACGTCCTGACTTTC CASSKLPQTGGSSGANVLTF
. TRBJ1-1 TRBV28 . TGTGCCAGCAGTTCACAGGGCCTGAACACTGAAGCTTTCTTT CASSSQGLNTEAFF
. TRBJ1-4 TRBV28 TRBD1 TGTGCCAGCAGTTCGACAGGGACTAATGAAAAACTGTTTTTT CASSSTGTNEKLFF
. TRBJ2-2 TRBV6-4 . TGTGCCAGCAGTGACGGGCAGTACACCGGGGAGCTGTTTTTT CASSDGQYTGELFF
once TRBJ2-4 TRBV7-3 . TGTGCCAGCAGCTTAAACCAGGAAAGGCCAGCCAAAAACATTCAGTACTTC CASSLNQERPAKNIQYF
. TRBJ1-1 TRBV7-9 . TGTGCCAGCAGCTTAGACCGTAGCGAAGCTTTCTTT CASSLDRSEAFF
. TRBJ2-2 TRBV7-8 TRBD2 TGTGCCAGCAGCTCCAGACTAGCGGGGGGGCGGAGCGGGGAGCTGTTTTTT CASSSRLAGGRSGELFF
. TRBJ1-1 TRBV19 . TGTGCCAGTAGTATGTACGCCAGGTCAGTTGAAGCTTTCTTT CASSMYARSVEAFF
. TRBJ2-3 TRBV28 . TGTGCCAGCACCCTAGGGGGAACAGGGATCACAGATACGCAGTATTTT CASTLGGTGITDTQYF
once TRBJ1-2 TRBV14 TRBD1 TGTGCCAGCAGCCGTTCCGGGACAGATAACTATGGCTACACCTTC CASSRSGTDNYGYTF
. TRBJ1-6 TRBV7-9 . TGTGCCAGCACCCTTGGTCAACGGGGTTCACCCCTCCACTTT CASTLGQRGSPLHF
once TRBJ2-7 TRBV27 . TGTGCCAGCAGTCCCGAAAGGGTTGCTCCCGAGCAGTACTTC CASSPERVAPEQYF
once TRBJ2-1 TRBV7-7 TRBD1 TGTGCCAGCAGCCTAGACAGGGCGATCGGCAATGAGCAGTTCTTC CASSLDRAIGNEQFF
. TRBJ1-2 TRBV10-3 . TGTGCCATAAAATGGGGGAATGGCTACACCTTC CAIKWGNGYTF